The entry that follows covers one T cell receptor (beta chain) sequence. Its antigen is not known. These data are taken from a study of glioma-infiltrating T cells after dendritic cell vaccination. The wider study: At biweekly intervals, patients got three intradermal dendritic cell vaccine injections. Points from the study as a whole: The cohort had few patients with full blood and tumor sets.

This CDR3 is 15 amino acids long. The junction had 9 bases not matched to a gene; V was cut back by 7 bases and J by 6 bases. Germline V gene lookup returns CDR1 SNHLY and CDR2 FYNNEI. Time point noted: after dendritic cell vaccination, including at tumor progression/relapse. None of the glioblastoma patients had an isocitrate dehydrogenase mutation. TCRB CDR3 was amplified from 2 ug genomic DNA or less. Measured with immunoSEQ multiplex PCR; TCRdb has only the in-frame clones, and not every one. The profile shows roughly 100,000 clones, 90% of them singletons. This sample comprised blood, obtained after dendritic cell vaccination. This rearrangement joins TRBV2 to TRBJ2-1; 10 bases fit TRBD1. The receptor's source is a human donor with glioblastoma. The CDR3: CASTPGQGQINEQFF. CDR3 DNA: TGTGCCAGCACCCCGGGACAGGGGCAGATCAATGAGCAGTTCTTC.